Listed below are T cell receptor beta chains from one sample, sequenced in a study of shared clonotypes between healthy human individuals. The repertoire was sequenced with immunoSEQ multiplex PCR; TCRdb's copy has only in-frame clones and lacks some. The sample includes 2,500,000 or so clones, more than 80% of them seen just once. The sample consisted of naive CD4+ T cells sorted from blood. The origin of the receptors is a man in his late teens or twenties in good health. CDR3s include the opening cysteine and the closing phenylalanine or tryptophan. Fields, in order: CDR3 length, clone size, V gene, D gene, J gene, CDR3 DNA, CDR3 protein. The D gene is left open where the match is weak. Size values are once, few and many counts, or a class for expanded clones, and some rows have none.

12	NA	TRBV28	NA	TRBJ2-1	TGTGCCAGCGCCCAGGTAGGAAATGAGCAGTTCTTC	CASAQVGNEQFF
13	NA	TRBV11-2	TRBD1	TRBJ1-5	TGTGCCAGCGGGGCAGGGGGTGGTCAGCCCCAGCATTTT	CASGAGGGQPQHF
16	NA	TRBV6-1	NA	TRBJ1-5	TGTGCCAGCAGCGAACCGGGACTTTATAGCAATCAGCCCCAGCATTTT	CASSEPGLYSNQPQHF
14	few	TRBV6-1	TRBD2	TRBJ2-7	TGTGCCAGCACCCAGGCTAGCGGAACCTACGAGCAGTACTTC	CASTQASGTYEQYF
14	NA	TRBV2	TRBD2	TRBJ2-5	TGTGCCAGCACCATTAGCGGGGGGGCTGAGACCCAGTACTTC	CASTISGGAETQYF
15	NA	TRBV5-4	TRBD1	TRBJ1-4	TGTGCCAGCAGCCCACGGACAGGGTTAGGTGAAAAACTGTTTTTT	CASSPRTGLGEKLFF
15	NA	TRBV18	NA	TRBJ2-2	TGTGCCAGCTCACCACGGCAGATGAACACCGGGGAGCTGTTTTTT	CASSPRQMNTGELFF
15	NA	TRBV7-2	NA	TRBJ2-3	TGTGCCAGCAGCTCCCGGGTTTTTAGCACAGATACGCAGTATTTT	CASSSRVFSTDTQYF
12	NA	TRBV7-2	NA	TRBJ2-1	TGTGCCAGCAGCATCCCTATCGGCGGGCAGTTCTTC	CASSIPIGGQFF
13	NA	TRBV19	NA	TRBJ2-1	TGTGCCAGTAGTATGTTCGGGGAGAATGAGCAGTTCTTC	CASSMFGENEQFF
14	few	TRBV6-5	NA	TRBJ1-6	TGTGCCACCCGACCGGCCGTATGGAATTCACCCCTCCACTTT	CATRPAVWNSPLHF
12	once	TRBV12-5	NA	TRBJ2-1	TGTGCTAGTGGTTTGGGGGCGGTTCAGCAGTTCTTC	CASGLGAVQQFF
16	NA	TRBV11-3	TRBD1	TRBJ2-7	TGTGCCAGCAGCTTAGGACTGGGACAGGGAGCCTACGAGCAGTACTTC	CASSLGLGQGAYEQYF
14	NA	TRBV29-1	NA	TRBJ2-4	TGCAGCGTAGTAAGTTTTCGGGCCAAAAACATTCAGTACTTC	CSVVSFRAKNIQYF
17	NA	TRBV5-4	TRBD1	TRBJ1-1	TGTGCCAGCAGTTTGTCCCTGACAGGGAGGTTGAACACTGAAGCTTTCTTT	CASSLSLTGRLNTEAFF
16	NA	TRBV5-6	TRBD1	TRBJ1-2	TGTGCCAGCAGCTTCGGACAGGTTTTTATTAGGAATGGCTACACCTTC	CASSFGQVFIRNGYTF
16	NA	TRBV30	NA	TRBJ2-7	TGTGCCTGGAGTGTACTTTCAGGGCGAAGCTCCTACGAGCAGTACTTC	CAWSVLSGRSSYEQYF
15	NA	TRBV7-2	NA	TRBJ2-3	TGTGCCAGCAGCCCCTGGGTCCCTAGCACAGATACGCAGTATTTT	CASSPWVPSTDTQYF
16	NA	TRBV5-4	TRBD2	TRBJ2-5	TGTGCCAGCAGACGTTCTAGCGGGGGGGGTCAAGAGACCCAGTACTTC	CASRRSSGGGQETQYF
15	NA	TRBV7-9	NA	TRBJ2-7	TGTGCCAGCACCCGGGGGAAGATAGCGGACTACGAGCAGTACTTC	CASTRGKIADYEQYF